The source of this T cell receptor (beta chain) is a study of radiotherapy plus CTLA-4 blockade in lung cancer. Using immunoSEQ multiplex PCR, the repertoire was profiled, and TCRdb retains in-frame clones only, with some absent. The table has just under 60,000 clones, about three quarters seen once. Points on this clone: Its matching antigen is unknown.

Trimming cost V 1 base and J 4 bases; bases outside gene matches: 15. This CDR3 has 18 amino acids. Germline CDR1 is LGHNA and CDR2 is YNFKEQ. Findings and limits, study-wide: Radiotherapy plus ipilimumab was followed by expansion in blood of tumor-derived TCR clones.

The rearrangement uses TRBV4-2 and TRBJ1-2, with 7 bases fitting TRBD1. The sequence came from a human donor with non-small cell lung cancer who had a partial response to radiotherapy plus ipilimumab. The source material was peripheral blood, sampled from a patient treated with radiotherapy plus ipilimumab. The CDR3 DNA reads TGTGCCAGCAGCCAAGCGGGGACAGTGACCCCACCGGGCTATGGCTACACCTTC. Translated, it gives CASSQAGTVTPPGYGYTF.